This T cell receptor beta chain was identified during a study of PD-L1 blockade in urothelial cancer. As for the study in general: Patients' histories included 0 to 3 prior chemotherapy regimens. Blood was tested 3 weeks (second dose) and 6 weeks into treatment. T cells were recovered from blood samples at a median of roughly 130,000.

Each patient supplied 1 to 8 pretreatment and on-treatment samples. The V gene lost 4 bases and the J gene lost 8 bases, with 14 bases spanning the gap. The CDR3 totals 13 residues. Germline lookup yields CDR1 SNHLY and CDR2 FYNNEI. Assay: immunoSEQ multiplex PCR; the TCRdb copy retains only in-frame clones and omits some. Of some 47,000 clones listed, approximately 78% are singletons. The source of this sequence is a man in his sixties or seventies with urothelial cancer. The chain uses TRBV2 and TRBJ1-2; tentative D call: TRBD1 (6 bases). Source: PBMCs, taken around atezolizumab (anti-PD-L1) treatment. The CDR3, as DNA: TGTGCCAGCAGTGGGAGCTCGGGGGGCGGCTACACCTTC. As protein: CASSGSSGGGYTF.